These 15 T cell receptor beta chains were all obtained from the same sample, sequenced in a study of early T cells in non-severe SARS-CoV-2 infection. MiXCR, run by TCRdb on the 5' RACE reads, gives a single entry per CDR3 protein. Among roughly 51,000 distinct CDR3 sequences listed, more than 6.5% were seen once. The specimen sequenced was whole blood. The origin of the receptors is an adult who was a healthcare worker with PCR-confirmed SARS-CoV-2 infection or an uninfected control (not recorded which).

This clonotype was counted ten times or more. The V gene is TRBV14, the J gene TRBJ2-5, with no clear D. V lost 0 bases, J lost 7 bases, and 3 bases lay in between. Germline assignment: CDR1 SGHDN and CDR2 FVKESK. This CDR3 contains 11 residues. The CDR3 spells CASSQEGTQYF. The CDR3 coding sequence is TGTGCCAGCAGCCAAGAGGGGACCCAGTACTTC.

V gene TRBV3-1 combines with J gene TRBJ2-1; D is perhaps TRBD2 (6 bases). Trimming shortened V by 4 bases and J by 6 bases, and 13 bases separated the two germline ends. The CDR3 is 14 residues long. CDR1 is LGHDT and CDR2 is YNNKEL in the germline V gene (reference sequence). DNA for the CDR3: TGTGCCAGCAGCCTAGCGGACGCCGCCAATGAGCAGTTCTTC. This codes for CASSLADAANEQFF.

The chain links TRBV7-9 to TRBJ2-3; the D is unclear. The V end was cut by 8 bases, the J end by 0 bases, with 12 bases between. Germline V gives CDR1 SEHNR, CDR2 FQNEAQ (reference sequence). This CDR3 spans 14 amino acids. The CDR3 loop reads CASSSVPSTDTQYF. CDR3 sequence (DNA): TGTGCCAGCTCTTCGGTCCCTAGCACAGATACGCAGTATTTT.

This clonotype was counted many times. The genes are TRBV18 and TRBJ1-1; 8 nucleotides match TRBD1. The J segment lost 3 bases and the V segment lost 1 base, leaving 10 bases of the junction unmatched. In germline, CDR1 is KGHSH, CDR2 LQKENI. The CDR3 is 17 residues long. The chain's CDR3 is CASSPLGQGHIHTEAFF. Written as DNA, the CDR3 is TGTGCCAGCTCACCACTCGGACAGGGTCACATTCACACTGAAGCTTTCTTT.

This clonotype was counted ten times or more. CDR3 protein: CSVDNSGGATDTQYF. In nucleotides, the CDR3 is TGCAGCGTTGACAATAGCGGGGGGGCCACAGATACGCAGTATTTT. The chain employs TRBV29-1 and TRBJ2-3; 11 nucleotides align to TRBD2. CDR1 SQVTM and CDR2 ANQGSEA come from the germline V gene. The V gene end was trimmed by 3 bases and the J gene end by 2 bases; junction bases not matched to a gene: 4. CDR3 size: 15 residues.

On this clonotype: Being one base from a much bigger clone, this may be a read error. This sequence joins TRBV3-1 and TRBJ2-1; D not resolved. Per germline, CDR1 LGHDT and CDR2 YNNKEL (reference sequence). The CDR3 loop spans 15 amino acids. Trimming removed 3 bases at V and 6 bases at J, with 15 bases between. CDR3 protein: CASSQSDRYFNEQFF. The CDR3 bases are TGTGCCAGCAGCCAGTCAGACCGATACTTCAATGAGCAGTTCTTC.

This clonotype was recorded at least ten times. The chain links TRBV10-3 to TRBJ1-5; 9 positions match TRBD1. This CDR3 comprises 15 residues. V was pared by 0 bases and J by 5 bases, with 2 bases of the junction left unmatched. Germline CDR1 and CDR2: ENHRY and SYGVKD. Here the CDR3 reads CAISESGTGHQPQHF. CDR3 nucleotide sequence: TGTGCCATCAGTGAGTCAGGGACAGGGCATCAGCCCCAGCATTTT.

The CDR3 region has the DNA TGTGCCAGCAGTGCACTATTTGACAGGGGGGCCAGCAATCAGCCCCAGCATTTT. Translation: CASSALFDRGASNQPQHF. The J gene is TRBJ1-5, the V gene TRBV6-1; TRBD1 matches 9 bases. The CDR3 runs 18 residues. Germline trimming cut 4 bases from V and 1 base from J; bases unmatched to any gene: 11. CDR1 MNHNS and CDR2 SASEGT come from the germline V gene.

At least ten counts were recorded for this clonotype. This sequence joins TRBV27 and TRBJ2-1; 8 positions match TRBD2. The junction had 9 bases not matched to a gene; V was cut back by 5 bases and J by 0 bases. Germline V lookup: CDR1 MNHEY, CDR2 SMNVEV (reference sequence). This CDR3 region has 17 residues. CDR3 loop: CASSPPGGALSYNEQFF. CDR3 nucleotides: TGTGCCAGCAGTCCTCCGGGAGGGGCCCTCTCCTACAATGAGCAGTTCTTC.

V gene TRBV29-1 combines with J gene TRBJ1-1; D may be TRBD1 (6 bases). Germline CDR1 reads SQVTM; CDR2 reads ANQGSEA. This CDR3 has 13 amino acids. Trimming took 3 bases from V and 5 from J, leaving 13 bases between them. Here the CDR3 reads CSVDGQGRTEAFF. As DNA, the CDR3 is TGCAGCGTTGACGGGCAGGGGAGGACTGAAGCTTTCTTT. The full variable domain, in which reference TRBV29-1 and TRBJ1-1 provide the parts outside the CDR3, is SAVISQKPSRDICQRGTSLTIQCQVDSQVTMMFWYRQQPGQSLTLIATANQGSEATYESGFVIDKFPISRPNLTFSTLTVSNMSPEDSSIYLCSVDGQGRTEAFFGQGTRLTVV.

This clonotype was counted a few times. The CDR3 bases are TGCAGTGCTAGAGATCCGACTAGCGTGGGCTACGAGCAGTACTTC. This codes for CSARDPTSVGYEQYF. The chain employs TRBV20-1 and TRBJ2-7; 8 nucleotides match TRBD2. This CDR3 contains 15 residues. Per the germline V gene, CDR1 is DFQATT and CDR2 is SNEGSKA (reference sequence). The J segment lost 3 bases and the V segment lost 0 bases, leaving 7 bases of the junction unmatched.

This clonotype has a count of ten or more. The chain is built from TRBV20-1 and TRBJ2-7; D uncertain. V lost 6 bases and J lost 2, with 17 bases in between. The germline CDR1 and CDR2 sequences are DFQATT and SNEGSKA (reference sequence). The CDR3 totals 14 residues. Here the CDR3 reads CSAVDFDQTYEQYF. Here the CDR3 DNA reads TGCAGTGCCGTCGATTTCGACCAGACCTACGAGCAGTACTTC.

This clonotype is judged medium-sized (0.01 to 0.1%). This rearrangement joins TRBV29-1 to TRBJ2-1; D might be TRBD2 (6 bases). Germline V lookup: CDR1 SQVTM, CDR2 ANQGSEA. Trimming pared 7 bases from V and 2 bases from J, leaving 9 bases between. This CDR3 spans 12 amino acids. The CDR3 protein is CSAGTAYNEQFF. For the CDR3, the DNA is TGCAGCGCTGGGACTGCCTACAATGAGCAGTTCTTC.

The chain is built from TRBV25-1 and TRBJ2-1; 11 bases agree with TRBD2. The germline CDR1 and CDR2 sequences are MGHDK and SYGVNS. The CDR3 length is 13 residues. V shed 6 bases, J shed 6 bases, and the junction held 1 base outside the gene matches. The CDR3 DNA is TGTGCCAGCAGCGGACTAGCGGGCAATGAGCAGTTCTTC. Translating gives CASSGLAGNEQFF.

This clonotype was counted many times. This chain joins TRBV3-1 and TRBJ1-2; D is ambiguous. V gave up 4 bases and J gave up 5 bases, with 11 bases separating them. The CDR3 length is 13 residues. Germline V gene sequence: CDR1 LGHDT, CDR2 YNNKEL (reference sequence). CDR3: CASSPFGGYGYTF. The CDR3 DNA follows: TGTGCCAGCAGCCCGTTTGGCGGTTATGGCTACACCTTC. Variable domain in full (rest from reference TRBV3-1 and TRBJ1-2): DTAVSQTPKYLVTQMGNDKSIKCEQNLGHDTMYWYKQDSKKFLKIMFSYNNKELIINETVPNRFSPKSPDKAHLNLHINSLELGDSAVYFCASSPFGGYGYTFGSGTRLTVV.